Reported below is one TCR beta chain. This sample stems from a study of T-cell memory formation after mild COVID-19. TCRdb ran MiXCR on the 5' RACE reads and lists one entry per CDR3 protein. The sample records 250,000 or so distinct CDR3 sequences, approximately 18% being singletons. The ends were cut back, 11 bases at V and 9 bases at J, with 11 bases in the middle. CDR1 is SEHNR, CDR2 FQNEAQ, per germline (reference sequence). The CDR3 spans 9 residues. This chain connects TRBV7-9 to TRBJ2-7; D is tentatively TRBD1 or TRBD2 (5 bases each). This TCR came from a man aged 18 to 35 who had mild COVID-19 (a few samples of this study predate the infection). Cell type and time point are not known. Sequencing input: PBMCs or a T cell subset sorted from them (not recorded which). The chain's CDR3 is CAGGLGQYF. CDR3 sequence (DNA): TGTGCCGGGGGATTGGGGCAGTACTTC.